A single sample is the source of the 30 T cell receptor beta chains below, sequenced in a study of Graves' ophthalmopathy and Graves' hyperthyroidism. Amplification from RNA transcripts yielded the TCR beta CDR3 regions. First-round RT-PCR employed HTBI primers, with a second-round multiplex PCR after it. TCRdb itself ran the multiplex PCR reads through MiXCR, one entry per CDR3 protein. The sample shows about 740,000 distinct CDR3 sequences, roughly 40% of them seen only once. Sequencing input: peripheral blood. All receptors derive from an adult man with Graves' ophthalmopathy.

This chain uses TRBV25-1 with TRBJ2-2, with 10 bases aligning to TRBD2. Germline V lookup: CDR1 MGHDK, CDR2 SYGVNS. J lost 5 bases, V lost 5 bases, and 5 bases had no gene match. The length of the CDR3 is 15 residues. The CDR3 sequence: CASSYLAGETGELFF. The CDR3 nucleotides read TGTGCCAGCAGTTATCTAGCGGGAGAAACCGGGGAGCTGTTTTTT.

This clonotype was counted a few times. This chain connects TRBV4-3 to TRBJ2-7; 7 nucleotides align to TRBD1. After removal of 1 base from V and 3 bases from J, the junction contained 6 bases not matched to a gene. Germline lookup yields CDR1 LGHNA and CDR2 YSLEER. This CDR3 region has 15 residues. CDR3 bases: TGCGCCAGCAGCCAAGTCGTCGGACAGGACTACGAGCAGTACTTC. Protein sequence: CASSQVVGQDYEQYF.

The gene calls are TRBV19 and TRBJ1-1, with D possibly matching TRBD1 (6 bases). CDR1 and CDR2 from the germline V gene are LNHDA and SQIVND (reference sequence). V lost 5 bases and J lost 3, with 13 bases in between. The CDR3 totals 14 residues. In DNA form, the CDR3 reads TGTGCCAGTAGTCCTTCGGACAGATACACTGAAGCTTTCTTT. It yields the protein CASSPSDRYTEAFF.

V gene TRBV25-1 combines with J gene TRBJ2-1, with D possibly matching TRBD2 (6 bases). Germline values: CDR1 MGHDK, CDR2 SYGVNS. The CDR3 is 17 amino acids. Trimming pared 2 bases from V and 2 bases from J, leaving 16 bases between. The CDR3: CASSERGSGVTYNEQFF. The CDR3 bases are TGTGCCAGCAGTGAAAGAGGGTCGGGAGTAACCTACAATGAGCAGTTCTTC.

Only a few counts were recorded for this clonotype. A junction end diverges from the germline sequence, so it may reflect a read error. CDR3 protein: CASSQSGTGYYEQYF. In nucleotides, the CDR3 is TGTGCCAGCAGTCAATCCGGGACAGGGTATTACGAGCAGTACTTC. The chain combines TRBV5-1 with TRBJ2-7; 9 nucleotides match TRBD1. The CDR3 length is 15 residues. CDR1 is SGHRS and CDR2 is YFSETQ in the germline V gene.

This clonotype was counted only a few times. CDR3 bases: TGTGCCAGCAGGACCGCCACAGGCGGCCAAGAGACCCAGTACTTC. Protein product: CASRTATGGQETQYF. The chain links TRBV12-3 or TRBV12-4 to TRBJ2-5, with a weak D call TRBD1 (5 bases). Trimming shortened V by 6 bases and J by 1 base, and 15 bases separated the two germline ends. The CDR3 loop spans 15 amino acids.

The chain joins TRBV20-1 to TRBJ2-5, with D possibly being TRBD2 (6 bases). Germline V CDR1 and CDR2: DFQATT, SNEGSKA (reference sequence). This CDR3 spans 13 amino acids. Trimming removed 0 bases at V and 9 bases at J, with 14 bases between. Written as DNA, the CDR3 is TGCAGTGCTAGAGATGGAGGAAGGGAGGCCCAGTACTTC. Translated: CSARDGGREAQYF.

J is TRBJ1-1 and V is TRBV14; D not certain. Per germline, CDR1 SGHDN and CDR2 FVKESK. The ends were cut back, 2 bases at V and 11 bases at J, with 15 bases in the middle. The CDR3 loop spans 13 amino acids. CDR3 coding DNA: TGTGCCAGCAGCCAAACAGACGGCCCCGAGGCTTTCTTT. Translating it yields CASSQTDGPEAFF. The full variable domain, its missing parts supplied by reference TRBV14 and TRBJ1-1, is EAGVTQFPSHSVIEKGQTVTLRCDPISGHDNLYWYRRVMGKEIKFLLHFVKESKQDESGMPNNRFLAERTGGTYSTLKVQPAELEDSGVYFCASSQTDGPEAFFGQGTRLTVV.

This clonotype was observed a few times. This chain joins TRBV24-1 and TRBJ1-5; 7 nucleotides align to TRBD1. Germline values: CDR1 KGHDR, CDR2 SFDVKD. V was pared by 3 bases and J by 5 bases, with 12 bases of the junction left unmatched. CDR3 length equals 17 residues. The CDR3 sequence: CATSDPDRDTGDQPQHF. CDR3 in DNA: TGTGCCACCAGTGATCCCGACAGGGACACCGGGGATCAGCCCCAGCATTTT.

The chain uses TRBV6-1 and TRBJ1-5; no clear D gene. This CDR3 contains 13 residues. Per the germline V gene, CDR1 is MNHNS and CDR2 is SASEGT. Between the trimmed V and J ends, which lost 4 bases and 7 bases, there was a span of 11 bases. The CDR3 DNA reads TGTGCCAGCAGTGTCGAGAACTACCAGCCCCAGCATTTT. Residues: CASSVENYQPQHF.

The table lists this clonotype with many counts. The chain is built from TRBV29-1 and TRBJ1-1, with D hard to call. With 4 bases removed from V and 5 bases from J, the gap between germline ends came to 14 bases. Germline assignment: CDR1 SQVTM and CDR2 ANQGSEA. This CDR3 spans 13 amino acids. CDR3 DNA: TGCAGCGTTGGGAAAGGGAAGGTAACTGAAGCTTTCTTT. It is translated as CSVGKGKVTEAFF.

The sample holds many counts of this clonotype. CDR3 bases: TGTGCCAGCAGTAAGGACCGAAGATATAATTCACCCCTCCACTTT. Its translation: CASSKDRRYNSPLHF. The chain couples TRBV2 to TRBJ1-6, with D uncertain. The germline gives CDR1 SNHLY, CDR2 FYNNEI. V lost 5 bases and J lost 4, with 12 bases in between. There are 15 residues in the CDR3.

There are many counts of this clonotype. The chain employs TRBV2 and TRBJ2-5, with 8 bases lining up with TRBD2. The length of the CDR3 is 17 residues. Germline assignment: CDR1 SNHLY and CDR2 FYNNEI. Trimming removed 3 bases from V and 2 bases from J; junction bases left unmatched: 11. This chain's CDR3 is CASSDVAAGVRQETQYF. The DNA for the CDR3 is TGTGCCAGCAGTGATGTTGCAGCGGGGGTGAGGCAAGAGACCCAGTACTTC.

This clonotype was seen many times. V and J are TRBV20-1 and TRBJ1-2; D gene unclear. CDR3 length: 12 residues. In germline, CDR1 is DFQATT, CDR2 SNEGSKA (reference sequence). The ends were cut back, 6 bases at V and 4 bases at J, with 12 bases in the middle. The CDR3 protein is CSAVLGGYGYTF. The CDR3 DNA follows: TGCAGTGCCGTCCTTGGTGGCTATGGCTACACCTTC.

The rearrangement links TRBV20-1 to TRBJ2-7; 10 nucleotides line up with TRBD2. The germline CDR1 and CDR2 sequences are DFQATT and SNEGSKA (reference sequence). The CDR3 contains 14 residues. V lost 6 bases to trimming and J lost 3 bases; unmatched junction nucleotides: 8. CDR3 bases: TGCAGTGCCCCGAAACCTAGCGGGAGCTACGAGCAGTACTTC. It yields the protein CSAPKPSGSYEQYF.

This clonotype showed up just a few times. The V gene is TRBV7-9, the J gene TRBJ2-2; D gene ambiguous. V lost 3 bases to trimming and J lost 0 bases, with 11 bases between them. The CDR3 contains 16 residues. CDR1 and CDR2 from the germline V gene are SEHNR and FQNEAQ (reference sequence). CDR3 loop: CASSLFGTTNTGELFF. Written as DNA, the CDR3 is TGTGCCAGCAGCTTGTTCGGAACAACGAACACCGGGGAGCTGTTTTTT.

The rearrangement joins TRBV10-3 to TRBJ1-2; 9 bases line up with TRBD1. V gave up 11 bases and J gave up 8 bases; unmatched junction bases: 9. The CDR3 covers 12 residues. From germline, CDR1 is ENHRY and CDR2 SYGVKD. The CDR3 is CALARDRVGYTF. The DNA of the CDR3 is TGTGCCCTGGCCAGGGACAGGGTCGGCTACACCTTC.

A note on this clonotype: At one end, the junction sequence differs from germline, possibly due to a read error. The CDR3 region is CAGSPILGEGYTF. The CDR3, as DNA: TGCGCCGGCAGCCCAATTCTGGGGGAGGGCTACACCTTC. The V and J genes are TRBV7-9 and TRBJ1-2; D may be TRBD1 (5 bases). Germline CDR1 is SEHNR and CDR2 is FQNEAQ (reference sequence). The CDR3 sequence is 13 residues long. Full variable domain (outside the CDR3, taken from reference TRBV7-9 and TRBJ1-2): DTGVSQNPRHKITKRGQNVTFRCDPISEHNRLYWYRQTLGQGPEFLTYFQNEAQLEKSRLLSDRFSAERPKGSFSTLEIQRTEQGDSAMYLCAGSPILGEGYTFGSGTRLTVV.

The chain links TRBV7-2 to TRBJ2-7; perhaps TRBD1 as D (6 bases). The CDR3 is 15 residues long. The germline V and J ends were trimmed by 8 bases and 3 bases, with 20 bases remaining between them. Germline V lookup: CDR1 SGHTA, CDR2 FQGNSA. The DNA of the CDR3 is TGTGCCAGCTCACCGACCGGGACACCCGACTACGAGCAGTACTTC. Amino acid sequence: CASSPTGTPDYEQYF.

This clonotype was recorded at least ten times. V is TRBV20-1 and J is TRBJ1-6; tentative D call: TRBD1 (6 bases). The V gene's germline CDR1 is DFQATT and CDR2 SNEGSKA (reference sequence). The CDR3 consists of 14 residues. V lost 6 bases to trimming and J lost 8 bases, with 17 bases between them. CDR3 protein: CSATVQGSDSPLHF. The CDR3, as DNA: TGCAGTGCCACAGTACAGGGCTCGGATTCACCCCTCCACTTT.

This clonotype was seen more than once but under ten times. The chain carries TRBV14 and TRBJ1-6; the D is unclear. The CDR3 loop spans 15 amino acids. Germline CDR1 reads SGHDN; CDR2 reads FVKESK. V lost 3 bases, J lost 6 bases, and 12 bases lay in between. The CDR3 DNA reads TGTGCCAGCAGCCAGTCGCAGAGACCTAATTCACCCCTCCACTTT. Translated: CASSQSQRPNSPLHF.

The V call is TRBV2, the J call TRBJ1-6; no firm D call. Germline V lookup: CDR1 SNHLY, CDR2 FYNNEI. V lost 0 bases and J 10 bases, leaving 7 bases between the germline ends. The CDR3 consists of 13 residues. The CDR3 bases are TGTGCCAGCAGTGAAGCTTCGGGCTCACCCCTCCACTTT. Protein: CASSEASGSPLHF.

This clonotype was detected many times. The rearrangement links TRBV11-1 to TRBJ2-7, with no clear D. The CDR3 totals 12 residues. Trimming stripped 1 base from V and 6 bases from J, with 7 bases between. Germline CDR1 reads SGHAT; CDR2 reads FQDESV (reference sequence). The CDR3 DNA is TGTGCCAGCAGCTTAGAACTTGGCGAGCAGTACTTC. Translation: CASSLELGEQYF. Complete variable domain (other parts from reference TRBV11-1 and TRBJ2-7): EAEVAQSPRYKITEKSQAVAFWCDPISGHATLYWYRQILGQGPELLVQFQDESVVDDSQLPKDRFSAERLKGVDSTLKIQPAELGDSAMYLCASSLELGEQYFGPGTRLTVT.

This clonotype has a count of ten or more. The V and J genes are TRBV19 and TRBJ2-5; D remains unclear. Germline CDR1 LNHDA, CDR2 SQIVND (reference sequence). There are 13 residues in the CDR3. Deletions cut 5 bases from V and 2 bases from J, with 9 bases between. The CDR3 is CASSFAAQETQYF. CDR3 sequence (DNA): TGTGCCAGTAGTTTCGCGGCTCAAGAGACCCAGTACTTC.

Comment on this clonotype: This likely comes from a read error, as the CDR3 has no conserved phenylalanine or tryptophan at its end. The rearrangement joins TRBV25-1 to TRBJ1-2; TRBD1 agrees at 9 bases. The CDR3 contains 15 residues. Germline V gene sequence: CDR1 MGHDK, CDR2 SYGVNS. CDR3 sequence: CACSAVGTGNYGYTL. As DNA, the CDR3 is TGTGCCTGCAGCGCCGTCGGGACAGGGAACTATGGCTACACCCTC.

This clonotype was counted only a few times. The J gene is TRBJ1-4, the V gene TRBV2; no clear D. The V gene lost 10 bases and the J gene lost 2 bases, with 14 bases spanning the gap. From germline, CDR1 is SNHLY and CDR2 FYNNEI. This CDR3 has 14 amino acids. The CDR3 region has the DNA TGTGCCACCGGCCGGGGAACTACTAATGAAAAACTGTTTTTT. This translates into CATGRGTTNEKLFF.

The gene calls are TRBV7-9 and TRBJ2-5; 9 bases line up with TRBD1. The length of the CDR3 is 16 residues. Per the germline V gene, CDR1 is SEHNR and CDR2 is FQNEAQ (reference sequence). V dropped 4 bases and J dropped 5; count of bases not matched to a gene: 11. The CDR3: CASSSEPGQGVETQYF. CDR3 in DNA: TGTGCCAGCAGCTCCGAGCCGGGACAGGGTGTGGAGACCCAGTACTTC.

V gene TRBV29-1 combines with J gene TRBJ1-5, with 8 bases aligning to TRBD1. The CDR3 contains 11 residues. CDR1 and CDR2 (germline): SQVTM, ANQGSEA. The J segment lost 14 bases and the V segment lost 7 bases, leaving 10 bases of the junction unmatched. CDR3 sequence (DNA): TGCAGCGCAGACAGGGGCAGCAACGAGCATTTT. It is translated as CSADRGSNEHF. Full variable domain (outside the CDR3, taken from reference TRBV29-1 and TRBJ1-5): SAVISQKPSRDICQRGTSLTIQCQVDSQVTMMFWYRQQPGQSLTLIATANQGSEATYESGFVIDKFPISRPNLTFSTLTVSNMSPEDSSIYLCSADRGSNEHFGDGTRLSIL.

V and J are TRBV7-9 and TRBJ1-5; a possible D gene is TRBD1 (5 bases). V shed 4 bases and J shed 2 bases, with 9 bases lying between them. Germline lookup yields CDR1 SEHNR and CDR2 FQNEAQ (reference sequence). The CDR3 is 14 amino acids. CDR3 region: CASSSSTGNQPQHF. CDR3 nucleotide sequence: TGTGCCAGCAGCTCATCGACAGGCAATCAGCCCCAGCATTTT.

The chain recombines TRBV6-4 with TRBJ1-2; TRBD1 aligns across 10 bases. This CDR3 has 15 residues. Germline V gene data show CDR1 as MRHNA and CDR2 as SNTAGT. V was clipped by 3 bases and J by 6 bases; unmatched bases: 7. CDR3 in amino acids: CASSEQAGTGDGYTF. Here the CDR3 DNA reads TGTGCCAGCAGTGAACAAGCCGGGACAGGGGATGGCTACACCTTC.